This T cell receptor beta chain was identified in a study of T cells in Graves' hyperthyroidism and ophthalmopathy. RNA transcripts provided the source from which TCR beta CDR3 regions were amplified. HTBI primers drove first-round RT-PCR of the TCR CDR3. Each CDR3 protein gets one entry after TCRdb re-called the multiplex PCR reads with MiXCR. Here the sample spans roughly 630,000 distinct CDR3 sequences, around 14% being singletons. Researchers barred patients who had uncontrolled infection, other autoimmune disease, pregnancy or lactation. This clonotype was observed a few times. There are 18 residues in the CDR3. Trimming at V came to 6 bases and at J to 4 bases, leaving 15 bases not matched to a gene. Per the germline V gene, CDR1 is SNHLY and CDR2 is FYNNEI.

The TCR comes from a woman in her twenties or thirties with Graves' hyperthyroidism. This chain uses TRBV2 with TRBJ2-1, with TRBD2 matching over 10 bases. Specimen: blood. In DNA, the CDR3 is TGTGCCAGCAGGGGAATGGCTAGCGGGAGCCCCCGTTACAATGAGCAGTTCTTC. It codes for CASRGMASGSPRYNEQFF. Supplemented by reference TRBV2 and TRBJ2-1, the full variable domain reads EPEVTQTPSHQVTQMGQEVILRCVPISNHLYFYWYRQILGQKVEFLVSFYNNEISEKSEIFDDQFSVERPDGSNFTLKIRSTKLEDSAMYFCASRGMASGSPRYNEQFFGPGTRLTVL.